This T cell receptor (beta chain) comes out of a study of response to subunit inactivated influenza vaccine listed by TCRdb under 2018. With regard to the full study: To follow how T cells responded to a trivalent subunit inactivated influenza vaccine, the researchers relied on deep quantitative profiling of the T cell receptor repertoire.

Note on this clonotype: Its antigen is unknown. Per-base quality was not reported, and no clone a single base away is much larger than it.

Results the study describes overall, beyond this receptor: The authors suggested that each seasonal influenza vaccination may recruit only a limited number of new T cells.

Deletion took 6 bases off V and 0 bases off J, with a span of 19 bases between the germline ends. The germline V gene (reference sequence) supplies CDR1 DFQATT and CDR2 SNEGSKA. The CDR3 starts with the cysteine, ends with the phenylalanine, and has 16 residues. Left in the record is the CDR3 DNA by itself, 48 bases read in frame from the first base. The library was prepared using RT-PCR. For sequencing, an Illumina HiSeq 2500 was employed. Using fastp at Q25 and MiXCR, TCRdb reprocessed the public reads and kept productive beta chains. A single entry per CDR3 protein holds the most common genes and DNA from its merged rows. Recorded for this sample are about 650,000 distinct CDR3 sequences; 15% to 19% of them occurred a single time. The top ten clonotypes cover approximately 10% of the sample.

The sequence derives from a man aged 50 to 59 who received an inactivated influenza vaccine. Donor details come from another sample of the same person, matched by shared clones. Sequences were derived from PBMCs from blood, sampled 11 to 12 days after vaccination. The chain is made from TRBV20-1 and TRBJ2-3; the D gene is possibly TRBD1 or TRBD2, each agreeing over 5 bases. Read as DNA, the sequence is TGCAGTGCGACCTCCCCGGGACGTGTTAGCACAGATACGCAGTATTTT. This sequence encodes CSATSPGRVSTDTQYF.